This T cell receptor (beta chain) derives from a study of shared clonotypes between healthy human individuals. Study overall: Those who served as donors were two women and a few men between the ages of 18 and 49. Study-level points and caveats: Of the naive CD4 clonotypes, around 4.7% were shared across several donors.

On this clone: Antigen specificity is unknown.

Per germline, CDR1 SGHAT and CDR2 FQNNGV. Trimming removed 5 bases from V and 1 base from J; junction bases left unmatched: 11. The CDR3 loop spans 17 amino acids. The assay was immunoSEQ multiplex PCR, and TCRdb's table has in-frame clones only and misses some. In the table there are approximately 640,000 clones, 60% to 80% of which are singletons. Material: memory CD4+ T cells sorted from blood. Subset noted: CD45RA-negative fraction. This chain joins TRBV11-2 and TRBJ2-1, with TRBD2 matching 7 bases. The TCR originated in a woman aged 25 to 45 in good health. CDR3 in DNA: TGTGCCAGCAGCCATCCAGCGGGATTAAGATCCTACAATGAGCAGTTCTTC. It yields the protein CASSHPAGLRSYNEQFF.